This T cell receptor (beta chain) is from a study of beta chain features in type 1 diabetes. General study results and limits: Cells expressing TCR highly could be over-represented by cDNA sequencing.

The whole isolated RNA underwent reverse transcription, so sequencing captured expressed TCRB transcripts. TCRdb's copy holds only in-frame clones and misses some; the assay was immunoSEQ multiplex PCR. The top ten hold about 0.025% of the sample, which has some 900,000 clones, roughly 15% seen once. This clone was picked up a small number of times. Its matching antigen is unknown. The CDR3 covers 14 residues. Trimming took off 8 bases at V and 0 bases at J, with 13 bases between the two ends. Germline V lookup: CDR1 SNHLY, CDR2 FYNNEI. Material: naive CD4+ T cells from blood. This receptor was obtained from a woman aged 18-29 years in good health. The chain links TRBV2 to TRBJ1-1, with D maybe TRBD1 (6 bases). CDR3 sequence (DNA): TGTGCCAGCCTGGGGGCCTGGCTGAACACTGAAGCTTTCTTT. Its translation is CASLGAWLNTEAFF.